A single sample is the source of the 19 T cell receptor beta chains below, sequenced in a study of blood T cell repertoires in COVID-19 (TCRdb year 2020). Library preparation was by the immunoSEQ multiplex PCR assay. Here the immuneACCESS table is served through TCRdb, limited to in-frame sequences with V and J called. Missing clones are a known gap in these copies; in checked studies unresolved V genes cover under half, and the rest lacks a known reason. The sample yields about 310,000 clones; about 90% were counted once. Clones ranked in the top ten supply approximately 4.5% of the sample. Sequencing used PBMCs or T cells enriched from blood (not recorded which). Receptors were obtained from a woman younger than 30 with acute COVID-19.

The CDR3 region is CASSLLGVGGNIQYF. For the CDR3, the DNA is TGTGCCAGCAGTTTATTAGGGGTGGGTGGAAACATTCAGTACTTC. The chain combines TRBV27 with TRBJ2-4; a possible D gene is TRBD1 (5 bases). Germline CDR1 reads MNHEY; CDR2 reads SMNVEV (reference sequence). CDR3 size: 15 residues. Trimming removed 1 base from V and 6 bases from J, with 13 bases in between.

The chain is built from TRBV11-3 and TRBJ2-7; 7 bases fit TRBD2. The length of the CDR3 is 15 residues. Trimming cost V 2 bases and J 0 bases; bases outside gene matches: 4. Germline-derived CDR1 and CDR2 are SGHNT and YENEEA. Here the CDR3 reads CASSLRAGSSYEQYF. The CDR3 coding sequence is TGTGCCAGCAGCTTAAGAGCGGGAAGCTCCTACGAGCAGTACTTC.

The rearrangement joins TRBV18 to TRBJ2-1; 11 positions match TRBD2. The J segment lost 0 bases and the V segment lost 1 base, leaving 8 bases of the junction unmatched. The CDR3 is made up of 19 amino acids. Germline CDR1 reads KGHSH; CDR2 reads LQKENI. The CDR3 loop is CASSPLLALAGVSYNEQFF. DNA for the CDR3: TGTGCCAGCTCACCACTACTTGCACTAGCGGGAGTCTCCTACAATGAGCAGTTCTTC.

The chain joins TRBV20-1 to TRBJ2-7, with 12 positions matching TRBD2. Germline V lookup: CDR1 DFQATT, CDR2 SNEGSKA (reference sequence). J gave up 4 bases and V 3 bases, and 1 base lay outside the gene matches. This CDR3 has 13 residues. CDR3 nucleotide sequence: TGCAGTGCTAGTACTAGCGGGAGGTACGAGCAGTACTTC. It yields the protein CSASTSGRYEQYF.

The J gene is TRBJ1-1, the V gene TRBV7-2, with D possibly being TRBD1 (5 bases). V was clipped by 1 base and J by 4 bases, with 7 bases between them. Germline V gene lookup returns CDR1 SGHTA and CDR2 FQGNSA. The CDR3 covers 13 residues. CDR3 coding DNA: TGTGCCAGCAGCTTAGAGGGGTTCACTGAAGCTTTCTTT. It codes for CASSLEGFTEAFF. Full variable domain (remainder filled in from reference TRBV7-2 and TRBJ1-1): GAGVSQSPSNKVTEKGKDVELRCDPISGHTALYWYRQSLGQGLEFLIYFQGNSAPDKSGLPSDRFSAERTGGSVSTLTIQRTQQEDSAVYLCASSLEGFTEAFFGQGTRLTVV.

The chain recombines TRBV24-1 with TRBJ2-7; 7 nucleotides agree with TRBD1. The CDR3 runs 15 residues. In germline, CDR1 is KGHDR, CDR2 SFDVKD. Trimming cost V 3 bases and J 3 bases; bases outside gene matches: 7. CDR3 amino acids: CATSDTSRDSYEQYF. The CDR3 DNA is TGTGCCACCAGTGATACATCCCGGGACAGCTACGAGCAGTACTTC.

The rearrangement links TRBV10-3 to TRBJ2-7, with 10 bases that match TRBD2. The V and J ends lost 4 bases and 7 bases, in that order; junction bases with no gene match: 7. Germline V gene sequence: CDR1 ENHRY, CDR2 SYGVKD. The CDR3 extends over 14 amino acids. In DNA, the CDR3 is TGTGCCATCAGTGTTACTAGCGGGATAAGAGAGCAGTACTTC. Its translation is CAISVTSGIREQYF.

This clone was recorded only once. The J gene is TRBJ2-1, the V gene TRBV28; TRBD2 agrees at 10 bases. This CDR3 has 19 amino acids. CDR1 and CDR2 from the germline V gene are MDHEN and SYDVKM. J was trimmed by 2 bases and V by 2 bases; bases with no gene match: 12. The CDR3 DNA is TGTGCCAGCAGTTTAGGGTACGGCACTAGCGGGACCCCCTACAATGAGCAGTTCTTC. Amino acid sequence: CASSLGYGTSGTPYNEQFF.

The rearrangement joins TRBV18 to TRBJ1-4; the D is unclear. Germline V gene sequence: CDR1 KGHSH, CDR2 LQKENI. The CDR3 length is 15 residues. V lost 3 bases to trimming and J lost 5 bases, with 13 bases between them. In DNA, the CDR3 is TGTGCCAGCTCACCCACGACTCACGCAAATGAAAAACTGTTTTTT. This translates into CASSPTTHANEKLFF.

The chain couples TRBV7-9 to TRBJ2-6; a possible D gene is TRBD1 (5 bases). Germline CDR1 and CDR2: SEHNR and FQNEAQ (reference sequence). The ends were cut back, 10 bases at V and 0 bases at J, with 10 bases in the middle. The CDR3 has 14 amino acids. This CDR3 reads CAIPGFSGANVLTF. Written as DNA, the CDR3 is TGTGCCATACCAGGGTTCTCTGGGGCCAACGTCCTGACTTTC.

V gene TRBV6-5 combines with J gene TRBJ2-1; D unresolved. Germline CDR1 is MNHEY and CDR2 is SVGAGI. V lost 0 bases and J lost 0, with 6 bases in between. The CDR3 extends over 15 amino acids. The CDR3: CASSYSLSSYNEQFF. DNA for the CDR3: TGTGCCAGCAGTTACTCGTTGAGCTCCTACAATGAGCAGTTCTTC.

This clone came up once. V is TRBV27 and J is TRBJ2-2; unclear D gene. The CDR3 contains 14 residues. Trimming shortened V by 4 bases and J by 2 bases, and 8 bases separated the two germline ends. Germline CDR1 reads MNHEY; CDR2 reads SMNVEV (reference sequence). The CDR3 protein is CASSSQSNTGELFF. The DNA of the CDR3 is TGTGCCAGCAGTTCACAGTCTAACACCGGGGAGCTGTTTTTT.

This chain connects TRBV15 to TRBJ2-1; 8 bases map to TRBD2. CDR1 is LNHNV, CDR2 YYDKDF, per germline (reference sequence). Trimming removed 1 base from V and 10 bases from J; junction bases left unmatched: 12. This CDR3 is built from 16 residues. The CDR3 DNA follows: TGTGCCACCAGCAGAGCCGGTAGCGGGACCATCCAGGAGCAGTTCTTC. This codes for CATSRAGSGTIQEQFF.

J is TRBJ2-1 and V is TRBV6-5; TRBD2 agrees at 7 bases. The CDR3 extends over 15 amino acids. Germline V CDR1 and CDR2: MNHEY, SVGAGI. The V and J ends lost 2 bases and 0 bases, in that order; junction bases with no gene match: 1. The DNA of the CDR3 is TGTGCCAGCAGTTACCGACTAGCCTCCTACAATGAGCAGTTCTTC. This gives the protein CASSYRLASYNEQFF.

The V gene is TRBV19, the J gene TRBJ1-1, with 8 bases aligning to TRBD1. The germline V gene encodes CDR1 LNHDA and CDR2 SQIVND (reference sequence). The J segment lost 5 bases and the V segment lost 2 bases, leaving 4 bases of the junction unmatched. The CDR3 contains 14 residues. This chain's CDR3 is CASSIQGARTEAFF. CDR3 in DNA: TGTGCCAGTAGTATACAGGGGGCGCGGACTGAAGCTTTCTTT.

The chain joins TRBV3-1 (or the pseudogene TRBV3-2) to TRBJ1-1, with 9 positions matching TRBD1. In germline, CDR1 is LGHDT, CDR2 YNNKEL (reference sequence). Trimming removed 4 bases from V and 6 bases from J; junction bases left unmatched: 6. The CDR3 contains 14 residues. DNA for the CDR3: TGTGCCAGCAGCCTCTCGGGACAGGGCGCTGAAGCTTTCTTT. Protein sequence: CASSLSGQGAEAFF.

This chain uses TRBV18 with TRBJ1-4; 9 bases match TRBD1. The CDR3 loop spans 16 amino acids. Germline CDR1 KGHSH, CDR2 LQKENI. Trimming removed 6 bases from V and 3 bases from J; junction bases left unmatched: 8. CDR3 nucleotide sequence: TGTGCCAGCTCCCCGACAGGGGACAGGGCTAATGAAAAACTGTTTTTT. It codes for CASSPTGDRANEKLFF.

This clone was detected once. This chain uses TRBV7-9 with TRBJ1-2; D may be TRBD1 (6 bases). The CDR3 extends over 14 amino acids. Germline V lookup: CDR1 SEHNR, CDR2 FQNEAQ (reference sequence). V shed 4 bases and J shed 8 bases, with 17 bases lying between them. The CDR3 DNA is TGTGCCAGCAGCTCCCCAGGGGCGGTCGGAGGCTACACCTTC. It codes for CASSSPGAVGGYTF. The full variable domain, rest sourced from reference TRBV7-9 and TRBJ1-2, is DTGVSQNPRHKITKRGQNVTFRCDPISEHNRLYWYRQTLGQGPEFLTYFQNEAQLEKSRLLSDRFSAERPKGSFSTLEIQRTEQGDSAMYLCASSSPGAVGGYTFGSGTRLTVV.

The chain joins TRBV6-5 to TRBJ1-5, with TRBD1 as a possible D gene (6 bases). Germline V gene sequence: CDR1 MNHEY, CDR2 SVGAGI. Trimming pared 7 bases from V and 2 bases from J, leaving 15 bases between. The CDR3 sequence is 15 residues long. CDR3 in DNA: TGTGCCAGCACCTTTGACAGGTGGGGCAATCAGCCCCAGCATTTT. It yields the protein CASTFDRWGNQPQHF.